Each of the 32 T cell receptor beta chains below was sequenced from the same sample in a study of blood T cell repertoires in COVID-19. Here immunoSEQ multiplex PCR was the method, and the copy in TCRdb shows in-frame clones only, minus some. The table lists roughly 570,000 clones, about 89% of them singletons. The material sequenced was peripheral blood. The receptors come from a woman aged 45-60 years with COVID-19, enrolled during active disease.

This sequence joins TRBV3-1 (or the pseudogene TRBV3-2) and TRBJ2-1; D possibly corresponds to TRBD2 (8 bases). From germline, CDR1 is LGHDT and CDR2 YNNKEL (reference sequence). The CDR3 totals 17 residues. The V end was cut by 2 bases, the J end by 5 bases, with 19 bases between. This chain's CDR3 is CASSQIAGTVLNNEQFF. The CDR3 DNA follows: TGTGCCAGCAGCCAAATAGCGGGGACAGTACTAAACAATGAGCAGTTCTTC.

The rearrangement uses TRBV7-2 and TRBJ1-5, with no clear D. Deletions cut 1 base from V and 2 bases from J, with 12 bases between. Looked up from germline, CDR1 is SGHTA and CDR2 is FQGNSA. CDR3 length equals 16 residues. The CDR3: CASSLVYSGGNQPQHF. The CDR3 bases are TGTGCCAGCAGCTTAGTGTACAGCGGCGGCAATCAGCCCCAGCATTTT.

This sequence joins TRBV28 and TRBJ1-1; 10 bases are shared with TRBD1. CDR1 is MDHEN and CDR2 is SYDVKM in the germline V gene. The CDR3 is 15 amino acids. With 3 bases clipped from V and 4 bases from J, the junction kept 5 bases outside the gene matches. CDR3 sequence (DNA): TGTGCCAGCAGTTTGGGGACAGGGGCGTTCACTGAAGCTTTCTTT. Translated, it gives CASSLGTGAFTEAFF.

This clone came up once. This chain joins TRBV3-1 (or the pseudogene TRBV3-2) and TRBJ2-2, with 7 bases that match TRBD2. The trim removed 1 base at V and 6 bases at J, leaving 5 bases unmatched. CDR1 and CDR2 from the germline V gene are LGHDT and YNNKEL (reference sequence). This CDR3 is built from 15 residues. CDR3 protein: CASSQGGGKPGELFF. As DNA, the CDR3 is TGTGCCAGCAGCCAAGGGGGGGGGAAACCCGGGGAGCTGTTTTTT.

V and J are TRBV27 and TRBJ1-2, with 9 bases identical to TRBD1. V trimming: 5 bases; J trimming: 8 bases; junction bases outside the gene matches: 12. The germline V gene encodes CDR1 MNHEY and CDR2 SMNVEV (reference sequence). This CDR3 has 15 residues. The CDR3 is CASSTRDRDVGGYTF. CDR3 nucleotide sequence: TGTGCCAGCAGTACCCGGGACAGGGATGTGGGAGGCTACACCTTC.

The chain has TRBV19 and TRBJ2-1, with 7 bases fitting TRBD1. Per germline, CDR1 LNHDA and CDR2 SQIVND (reference sequence). V lost 6 bases, J lost 9 bases, and 11 bases stayed unmatched. The CDR3 is 14 amino acids. This CDR3 is CASSGRGGYGEQFF. As DNA, the CDR3 is TGTGCCAGTAGCGGAAGAGGGGGCTACGGTGAGCAGTTCTTC.

In this sample, this clone turned up once. This sequence joins TRBV28 and TRBJ2-7, with 9 bases that match TRBD2. V gave up 6 bases and J gave up 5 bases; unmatched junction bases: 14. Looked up from germline, CDR1 is MDHEN and CDR2 is SYDVKM. This CDR3 has 16 amino acids. The CDR3 loop reads CASSPSGGPFRDEQYF. The CDR3 nucleotides read TGTGCCAGCAGCCCCAGCGGGGGGCCCTTCCGCGACGAGCAGTACTTC.

CDR3 in amino acids: CASSEGGGPSYEQYF. As DNA, the CDR3 is TGTGCCAGCAGTGAAGGAGGGGGCCCCTCCTACGAGCAGTACTTC. The V gene is TRBV2, the J gene TRBJ2-7; TRBD1 aligns across 7 bases. Losses at the gene ends were 1 base for V and 0 bases for J; bases not matched to a gene: 3. Germline V CDR1 and CDR2: SNHLY, FYNNEI. This CDR3 spans 15 amino acids.

The rearrangement joins TRBV7-6 to TRBJ2-5, with 13 bases aligning to TRBD2. Germline-derived CDR1 and CDR2 are SGHVS and FNYEAQ. V lost 5 bases to trimming and J lost 5 bases; unmatched junction nucleotides: 8. This CDR3 is 16 amino acids long. CDR3 sequence (DNA): TGTGCCAGCAGCCACCTACTAGCGGGGGGGACGGAGACCCAGTACTTC. It is translated as CASSHLLAGGTETQYF.

The chain has TRBV5-1 and TRBJ2-1, with D possibly matching TRBD2 (5 bases). This CDR3 contains 13 residues. The V gene's germline CDR1 is SGHRS and CDR2 YFSETQ. V was trimmed by 1 base and J by 6 bases, leaving 8 bases between them. The CDR3 spells CASSLSGPNEQFF. The CDR3 DNA reads TGCGCCAGCAGCTTGAGCGGTCCCAATGAGCAGTTCTTC. Filled out from reference TRBV5-1 and TRBJ2-1, the complete variable domain reads KAGVTQTPRYLIKTRGQQVTLSCSPISGHRSVSWYQQTPGQGLQFLFEYFSETQRNKGNFPGRFSGRQFSNSRSEMNVSTLELGDSALYLCASSLSGPNEQFFGPGTRLTVL.

The chain combines TRBV18 with TRBJ1-4, with TRBD1 as a possible D gene (5 bases). This CDR3 is built from 14 residues. V lost 2 bases, J lost 2 bases, and 6 bases lay in between. Per germline, CDR1 KGHSH and CDR2 LQKENI. CDR3 amino acids: CASSPGGTNEKLFF. As DNA, the CDR3 is TGTGCCAGCTCACCAGGGGGGACTAATGAAAAACTGTTTTTT.

This clone has only one observation. This sequence joins TRBV7-9 and TRBJ1-1, with 7 positions matching TRBD1. Germline loops: CDR1 SEHNR, CDR2 FQNEAQ (reference sequence). The length of the CDR3 is 14 residues. V shed 8 bases, J shed 4 bases, and the junction held 10 bases outside the gene matches. CDR3 nucleotides: TGTGCCAGCGTCTCGGTTCAGGGGGTCACTGAAGCTTTCTTT. This gives the protein CASVSVQGVTEAFF.

The chain is built from TRBV4-1 and TRBJ2-3, with 15 positions matching TRBD2. V was clipped by 3 bases and J by 6 bases; unmatched bases: 7. The CDR3 contains 17 residues. In germline, CDR1 is MGHRA, CDR2 YSYEKL. CDR3 sequence: CASSHPRTSGGADTQYF. The CDR3 region has the DNA TGCGCCAGCAGCCACCCCAGGACTAGCGGGGGGGCGGATACGCAGTATTTT.

The chain combines TRBV29-1 with TRBJ2-7; D perhaps matches TRBD1 (6 bases). The germline CDR1 and CDR2 sequences are SQVTM and ANQGSEA. CDR3 length: 13 residues. Trimming took off 5 bases at V and 1 base at J, with 12 bases between the two ends. CDR3 residues: CSVPGQTSYEQYF. For the CDR3, the DNA is TGCAGCGTTCCTGGACAGACATCCTACGAGCAGTACTTC.

V and J are TRBV6-5 and TRBJ1-2; no clear D gene. Between the trimmed V and J ends, which lost 5 bases and 0 bases, there was a span of 7 bases. This CDR3 is built from 13 residues. Germline CDR1 MNHEY, CDR2 SVGAGI. This CDR3 reads CASSPVANYGYTF. The CDR3 DNA is TGTGCCAGCAGTCCCGTAGCTAACTATGGCTACACCTTC.

This chain links TRBV29-1 with TRBJ2-2, with 8 bases fitting TRBD1. The CDR3 is made up of 15 amino acids. V shed 1 base, J shed 5 bases, and the junction held 6 bases outside the gene matches. Germline V CDR1 and CDR2: SQVTM, ANQGSEA. CDR3 DNA sequence: TGCAGCGTTGAAGGAGGACAGGGTTGGACCGGGGAGCTGTTTTTT. Translated: CSVEGGQGWTGELFF.

The genes are TRBV24-1 and TRBJ1-1; possibly TRBD1 for D (5 bases). The length of the CDR3 is 13 residues. The germline V gene has CDR1 KGHDR and CDR2 SFDVKD. The V end was cut by 7 bases, the J end by 3 bases, with 11 bases between. Here the CDR3 DNA reads TGTGCCACCAGAGAACAGGAACACACTGAAGCTTTCTTT. Translating gives CATREQEHTEAFF.

Concerning this clone itself: Other DNA sequences within the sample encode an identical CDR3. The chain couples TRBV6-1 to TRBJ1-2, with D tentatively TRBD1 (5 bases). Germline V gives CDR1 MNHNS, CDR2 SASEGT. Trimming pared 2 bases from V and 1 base from J, leaving 5 bases between. The CDR3 extends over 13 amino acids. The chain's CDR3 is CASSEQGNYGYTF. The CDR3 region has the DNA TGTGCCAGCAGTGAACAGGGTAACTATGGCTACACCTTC.

The chain employs TRBV5-1 and TRBJ2-1, with 12 bases matching TRBD2. Germline CDR1 reads SGHRS; CDR2 reads YFSETQ. CDR3 length: 15 residues. Trimming took 4 bases from V and 14 from J; bases not matched to a gene: 13. This CDR3 reads CASSANLAGGRFEFF. As DNA, the CDR3 is TGCGCCAGCAGCGCCAACCTAGCGGGGGGGCGATTTGAGTTCTTC.

V and J are TRBV4-2 and TRBJ2-2, with 10 bases identical to TRBD1. Germline V gene sequence: CDR1 LGHNA, CDR2 YNFKEQ. V lost 6 bases and J lost 4; bases outside the gene matches: 5. The CDR3 length is 15 residues. The CDR3 bases are TGTGCCAGCAGGGGGGACAGGGGTACCACCGGGGAGCTGTTTTTT. It codes for CASRGDRGTTGELFF.

V is TRBV6-5 and J is TRBJ1-2; 7 bases map to TRBD1. CDR1 is MNHEY, CDR2 SVGAGI, per germline. J gave up 4 bases and V 7 bases, and 6 bases lay outside the gene matches. CDR3 length: 13 residues. CDR3 in amino acids: CASTPRQGYGYTF. DNA of the CDR3: TGTGCCAGCACCCCAAGACAGGGCTATGGCTACACCTTC.

This clone was detected only once. The sample has other DNA sequences that encode this CDR3 too. CDR3 DNA sequence: TGCGCCAGCAGCTTGCAGGGGAGAGACACTGAAGCTTTCTTT. Amino acid sequence: CASSLQGRDTEAFF. The J gene is TRBJ1-1, the V gene TRBV5-1; a possible D gene is TRBD1 (6 bases). V lost 1 base and J 3 bases, leaving 10 bases between the germline ends. From germline, CDR1 is SGHRS and CDR2 YFSETQ. The CDR3 extends over 14 amino acids.

The gene calls are TRBV19 and TRBJ2-7; D is perhaps TRBD2 (6 bases). V dropped 4 bases and J dropped 3 bases, with 10 bases sitting between them. The CDR3 consists of 13 residues. CDR1 is LNHDA and CDR2 is SQIVND in the germline V gene (reference sequence). CDR3 bases: TGTGCCAGTAGTAGAGGAGGGCTCTACGAGCAGTACTTC. Translating it yields CASSRGGLYEQYF.

The chain carries TRBV7-9 and TRBJ2-7; no reliable D call. The CDR3 extends over 13 amino acids. Germline loops: CDR1 SEHNR, CDR2 FQNEAQ (reference sequence). Trimming took off 7 bases at V and 2 bases at J, with 12 bases between the two ends. The CDR3 loop is CASTPGLPYEQYF. In DNA form, the CDR3 reads TGTGCCAGCACCCCGGGTTTACCCTACGAGCAGTACTTC.

V gene TRBV19 combines with J gene TRBJ2-5, with a possible D match to TRBD1 (6 bases). The CDR3 contains 13 residues. V lost 6 bases and J 5 bases, leaving 13 bases between the germline ends. Germline V gene lookup returns CDR1 LNHDA and CDR2 SQIVND (reference sequence). The CDR3 region has the DNA TGTGCCAGTAGAAACGACAGGAGGGAGACCCAGTACTTC. Encoded protein: CASRNDRRETQYF.

The chain combines TRBV5-4 with TRBJ1-1, with a tentative D call TRBD1 (5 bases). Trimming shortened V by 3 bases and J by 6 bases, and 15 bases separated the two germline ends. CDR1 is SGHNT, CDR2 YYREEE, per germline (reference sequence). CDR3 length: 14 residues. CDR3 protein: CASSSLQWGAEAFF. CDR3 nucleotides: TGTGCCAGCAGCTCGCTCCAATGGGGCGCTGAAGCTTTCTTT.

This chain connects TRBV3-1 (or the pseudogene TRBV3-2) to TRBJ1-2; 7 bases line up with TRBD1. Trimming took 4 bases from V and 6 from J; bases not matched to a gene: 8. The CDR3 is 14 amino acids. Germline assignment: CDR1 LGHDT and CDR2 YNNKEL (reference sequence). The CDR3 spells CASSPREGGDGYTF. CDR3 coding DNA: TGTGCCAGCAGCCCGCGAGAAGGGGGCGATGGCTACACCTTC.

The rearrangement joins TRBV9 to TRBJ2-1; 10 bases agree with TRBD2. This CDR3 comprises 16 residues. The germline V gene has CDR1 SGDLS and CDR2 YYNGEE. V lost 4 bases, J lost 7 bases, and 11 bases stayed unmatched. CDR3 in DNA: TGTGCCAGCAGCTCGGGGGAACTAGCGGGGAGGAATGAGCAGTTCTTC. It specifies CASSSGELAGRNEQFF.

The genes are TRBV3-1 (or the pseudogene TRBV3-2) and TRBJ1-1; D uncertain. The CDR3 spans 11 residues. V dropped 10 bases and J dropped 1 base, with 7 bases sitting between them. Germline CDR1 and CDR2: LGHDT and YNNKEL (reference sequence). The CDR3 here is CATGRNTEAFF. CDR3 nucleotide sequence: TGTGCCACCGGGAGGAACACTGAAGCTTTCTTT.

V gene TRBV29-1 combines with J gene TRBJ1-1, with TRBD1 matching over 8 bases. Germline trimming cut 7 bases from V and 5 bases from J; bases unmatched to any gene: 6. Germline loops: CDR1 SQVTM, CDR2 ANQGSEA. The CDR3 contains 12 residues. The CDR3 sequence: CSARTGLTEAFF. The CDR3 bases are TGCAGCGCCAGGACAGGGCTTACTGAAGCTTTCTTT.

The gene calls are TRBV24-1 and TRBJ2-3; TRBD2 matches 8 bases. There are 16 residues in the CDR3. Germline CDR1 reads KGHDR; CDR2 reads SFDVKD. Trimming cost V 0 bases and J 4 bases; bases outside gene matches: 5. CDR3 amino acids: CATSDLTGGQSDTQYF. DNA for the CDR3: TGTGCCACCAGTGATTTGACGGGGGGGCAATCAGATACGCAGTATTTT.

The chain combines TRBV5-1 with TRBJ2-2; no firm D call. With 0 bases removed from V and 2 bases from J, the gap between germline ends came to 8 bases. CDR3 length equals 15 residues. From germline, CDR1 is SGHRS and CDR2 YFSETQ. In DNA, the CDR3 is TGCGCCAGCAGCTTGGGGCAGTCCAACACCGGGGAGCTGTTTTTT. It specifies CASSLGQSNTGELFF.